This TCR beta chain was documented in a study of cytomegalovirus exposure and HLA in healthy donors. Study background: A later analysis reported the same platform for the roughly 110 validation repertoires and the approximately 640 first-cohort repertoires.

Sequenced by immunoSEQ multiplex PCR; TCRdb stores in-frame clones only, minus some. The profile shows more than 60,000 clones, 96% of them singletons. As concerns this clone: Its matching antigen is unknown.

Study-wide results and limits: The tendency of first-cohort TCR clusters to co-occur in the roughly 110 validation repertoires emerged from a later analysis.

The TCR originated in a woman younger than 30 in good health and CMV-seropositive. The sample consisted of PBMCs.

The CDR3 DNA reads as TGTGCCAGCAGCCAAGATCGGACTAGCGGATCCGAGCAGTTCTTC. It codes for CASSQDRTSGSEQFF. V and J are TRBV14 and TRBJ2-1, with TRBD2 matching over 10 bases. CDR1 and CDR2 (germline): SGHDN, FVKESK. The CDR3 contains 15 residues. J lost 10 bases, V lost 0 bases, and 6 bases had no gene match.